This record covers a single T cell receptor (beta chain). Its matching antigen is unknown. The PCR employed 60 Vbeta primers together with 13 Jbeta primers. The method was immunoSEQ multiplex PCR; TCRdb's version includes in-frame clones alone and lacks a portion of them. The sample consists of just over 200,000 clones, more than 60% of them appearing once. This sample was included in a study of cytomegalovirus exposure and HLA in healthy donors. The CDR3 length is 16 residues. Germline V lookup: CDR1 SEHNR, CDR2 FQNEAQ (reference sequence). Trimming pared 5 bases from V and 8 bases from J, leaving 24 bases between. Study outcomes and limitations: One variant, a missense change in DCLRE1C, was linked in a later analysis to TCR beta V- and J-gene trimming. Certain sequence variants were highly shared and formed a cluster, and this cluster was likely a sequencing artifact.

Material: PBMCs. The clonotype comes from a man in his forties or fifties in good health and CMV-seronegative. The chain uses TRBV7-9 and TRBJ1-2, with D unresolved. CDR3 coding DNA: TGTGCCAGCAGCCCCTCAGACCTCGTCTTACGAGGGGGCTACACCTTC. Protein: CASSPSDLVLRGGYTF.